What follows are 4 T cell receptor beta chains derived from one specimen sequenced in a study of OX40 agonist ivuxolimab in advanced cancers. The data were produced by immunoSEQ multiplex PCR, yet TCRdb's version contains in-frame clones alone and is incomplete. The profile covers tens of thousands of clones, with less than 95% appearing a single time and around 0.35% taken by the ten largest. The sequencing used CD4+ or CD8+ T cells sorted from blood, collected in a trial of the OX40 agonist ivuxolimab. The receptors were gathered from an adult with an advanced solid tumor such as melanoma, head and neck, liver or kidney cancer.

CDR3 residues: CASANLGGDIETQYF. The CDR3 coding sequence is TGTGCCAGTGCCAACCTAGGGGGGGATATTGAGACCCAGTACTTC. V gene TRBV19 combines with J gene TRBJ2-5; D is possibly TRBD2 (7 bases). Trimming cost V 8 bases and J 5 bases, with 21 bases left between them. The CDR3 contains 15 residues. The germline V gene has CDR1 LNHDA and CDR2 SQIVND (reference sequence).

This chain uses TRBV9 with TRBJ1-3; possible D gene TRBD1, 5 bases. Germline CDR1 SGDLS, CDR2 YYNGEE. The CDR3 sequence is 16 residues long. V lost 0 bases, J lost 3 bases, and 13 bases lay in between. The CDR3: CASSVVRVISGNTIYF. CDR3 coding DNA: TGTGCCAGCAGCGTAGTCAGGGTCATAAGTGGAAACACCATATATTTT.

The CDR3 region is CAISESEGDQPQHF. The CDR3 bases are TGTGCCATCAGTGAGTCCGAGGGGGATCAGCCCCAGCATTTT. The chain links TRBV10-3 to TRBJ1-5; possible D gene TRBD1, 6 bases. Per germline, CDR1 ENHRY and CDR2 SYGVKD. The ends were cut back, 0 bases at V and 5 bases at J, with 8 bases in the middle. CDR3 length: 14 residues.

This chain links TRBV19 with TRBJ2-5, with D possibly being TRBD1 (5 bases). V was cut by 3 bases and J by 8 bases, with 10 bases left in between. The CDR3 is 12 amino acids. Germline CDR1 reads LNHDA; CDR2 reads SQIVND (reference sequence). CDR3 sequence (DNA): TGTGCCAGTAGTATCCTCCAGGGCACCCAGTACTTC. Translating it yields CASSILQGTQYF.